The 30 T cell receptor beta chains in this list originate from one sample, sequenced in a study of T cells in Graves' hyperthyroidism and ophthalmopathy. The TCR beta CDR3 regions underwent amplification using RNA transcripts as the source. HTBI primers were the set used in a first-round RT-PCR of the TCR CDR3. MiXCR was run by TCRdb on the multiplex PCR reads, yielding one entry per CDR3 protein. The sample lists over 500,000 distinct CDR3 sequences, 15% to 20% occurring once. The sample taken for sequencing was blood. Source of these receptors: a woman between 18 and 30 years old with Graves' ophthalmopathy.

This clonotype appeared a single time. This sequence may be a read error, since a much larger clone differs from it by one base. The chain couples TRBV6-1 to TRBJ2-2; 14 bases are a match to TRBD2. V was clipped by 3 bases and J by 5 bases; unmatched bases: 5. The CDR3 is 17 residues long. The germline gives CDR1 MNHNS, CDR2 SASEGT. The CDR3 is CASSDGLAGGYTGELFF. In DNA, the CDR3 is TGTGCCAGCAGTGACGGACTAGCGGGAGGATATACCGGGGAGCTGTTTTTT.

The CDR3 nucleotides are TGCGCCAGCAGCTGGCCCCCCCCTCTGCCCCAGCATTTT. Amino acid sequence: CASSWPPPLPQHF. V gene TRBV5-1 combines with J gene TRBJ1-5, with D unresolved. Trimming shortened V by 3 bases and J by 9 bases, and 13 bases separated the two germline ends. The CDR3 consists of 13 residues. The germline V gene has CDR1 SGHRS and CDR2 YFSETQ.

Only a few counts were recorded for this clonotype. V gene TRBV28 combines with J gene TRBJ1-2; 8 bases align to TRBD1. CDR1 is MDHEN, CDR2 SYDVKM, per germline. V lost 5 bases and J lost 7; bases outside the gene matches: 18. The CDR3 runs to 17 residues. The DNA for the CDR3 is TGTGCCAGCAGTCCAGCGTCTCCGGGACAGGATTCGCGTGGCTACACCTTC. Translating it yields CASSPASPGQDSRGYTF.

In its sample, this clonotype was seen many times. V gene TRBV18 combines with J gene TRBJ2-3; D possibly corresponds to TRBD2 (5 bases). CDR3 length: 14 residues. The V gene lost 1 base and the J gene lost 3 bases, with 8 bases spanning the gap. Per germline, CDR1 KGHSH and CDR2 LQKENI. The CDR3, as DNA: TGTGCCAGCTCACCACTCGGGGAGACAGATACGCAGTATTTT. It codes for CASSPLGETDTQYF.

This chain connects TRBV29-1 to TRBJ2-7; possible D gene TRBD2, 6 bases. V gave up 5 bases and J gave up 7 bases, with 12 bases separating them. Germline V gives CDR1 SQVTM, CDR2 ANQGSEA. The CDR3 consists of 11 residues. This CDR3 is CSVLEGREQYF. The CDR3 DNA follows: TGCAGCGTTTTAGAGGGGAGGGAGCAGTACTTC.

On this clonotype: This may be a read error: a much more frequent sequence differs by one nucleotide. V is TRBV5-1 and J is TRBJ1-4; TRBD1 agrees at 8 bases. Losses at the gene ends were 4 bases for V and 0 bases for J; bases not matched to a gene: 5. The CDR3 is made up of 16 amino acids. Germline V CDR1 and CDR2: SGHRS, YFSETQ. CDR3 nucleotide sequence: TGCGCCAGCAGCCGCGGGGACAGGCCAACTAATGAAAAACTGTTTTTT. Its translation: CASSRGDRPTNEKLFF.

CDR3 sequence (DNA): TGTGCCAGCAGTGACCCAGCTTCTGAAGCTTTCTTT. Residues: CASSDPASEAFF. The rearrangement uses TRBV28 and TRBJ1-1; D remains unclear. The CDR3 is 12 residues long. Germline CDR1 reads MDHEN; CDR2 reads SYDVKM. The V end was cut by 5 bases, the J end by 6 bases, with 10 bases between.

This clonotype occurred a few times. The gene calls are TRBV4-3 and TRBJ1-2, with TRBD1 matching 8 bases. Germline V lookup: CDR1 LGHNA, CDR2 YSLEER. Trimming took 0 bases from V and 5 from J; bases not matched to a gene: 11. CDR3 length: 17 amino acids. The CDR3 reads CASSQEMTGARLYGYTF. CDR3 sequence (DNA): TGCGCCAGCAGCCAAGAAATGACAGGGGCTCGCTTATATGGCTACACCTTC.

This clonotype appeared a few times. The chain uses TRBV9 and TRBJ2-5; 10 positions match TRBD2. J gave up 2 bases and V 3 bases, and 10 bases lay outside the gene matches. The CDR3 runs to 17 residues. The germline V gene encodes CDR1 SGDLS and CDR2 YYNGEE. This CDR3 reads CASSAPLAGETQETQYF. CDR3 nucleotides: TGTGCCAGCAGCGCCCCTCTAGCGGGGGAGACACAAGAGACCCAGTACTTC.

This clonotype was found a few times. The V call is TRBV4-1, the J call TRBJ2-5; 13 bases fit TRBD2. The V gene's germline CDR1 is MGHRA and CDR2 YSYEKL. The V and J ends lost 3 bases and 3 bases, in that order; junction bases with no gene match: 7. The CDR3 is made up of 17 amino acids. The CDR3 DNA sequence: TGCGCCAGCAGCCACGAACTAGCGGGAGGGCAGGAAGAGACCCAGTACTTC. Its protein product is CASSHELAGGQEETQYF.

There are many counts of this clonotype. V is TRBV30 and J is TRBJ1-4; 7 bases agree with TRBD1. V gave up 2 bases and J gave up 1 base; unmatched junction bases: 13. Germline CDR1 is GTSNPN and CDR2 is SVGIG (reference sequence). The CDR3 spans 18 residues. CDR3 protein: CAWSRNSDRQITNEKLFF. The DNA for the CDR3 is TGTGCCTGGAGTCGCAACTCGGACAGGCAGATAACTAATGAAAAACTGTTTTTT.

In regard to this clonotype: The missing conserved phenylalanine or tryptophan at the end of this CDR3 makes a read error likely. The rearrangement uses TRBV12-3 or TRBV12-4 and TRBJ2-5; 10 nucleotides agree with TRBD2. The CDR3 is 17 residues long. The V gene end was trimmed by 1 base and the J gene end by 7 bases; junction bases not matched to a gene: 12. The CDR3 loop is CASSLGSGTSVEGTQYL. Written as DNA, the CDR3 is TGTGCCAGCAGTTTAGGTTCCGGGACTAGCGTTGAAGGGACCCAGTACCTC.

Remarks on this clonotype: This is likely a read error, given that the CDR3 carries no conserved phenylalanine or tryptophan at its end. The gene calls are TRBV6-1 and TRBJ1-1; D is possibly TRBD1 (5 bases). Trimming took 7 bases from V and 4 from J, leaving 10 bases between them. CDR3 size: 12 residues. CDR1 MNHNS and CDR2 SASEGT come from the germline V gene. The DNA of the CDR3 is TGTGCCAGCACCCCAGGGCTCACTGAAGCTTTCCTT. This gives the protein CASTPGLTEAFL.

In this sample, this clonotype turned up a few times. V gene TRBV29-1 combines with J gene TRBJ1-2; the match to TRBD1 covers 10 bases. The CDR3 spans 13 residues. Germline assignment: CDR1 SQVTM and CDR2 ANQGSEA. Trimming took 6 bases from V and 6 from J; bases not matched to a gene: 7. This CDR3 is CSVAGTGEHGYTF. The DNA of the CDR3 is TGCAGCGTCGCCGGGACAGGGGAACATGGCTACACCTTC.

This clonotype was detected a few times. The chain employs TRBV29-1 and TRBJ2-1; D gene uncertain. The CDR3 extends over 11 amino acids. Germline CDR1 is SQVTM and CDR2 is ANQGSEA. Deletions cut 0 bases from V and 7 bases from J, with 4 bases between. CDR3 region: CSVEETNEQFF. DNA for the CDR3: TGCAGCGTTGAAGAAACGAATGAGCAGTTCTTC.

CDR3 amino acids: CASSLVVSGGLPGTQYF. The CDR3 DNA reads as TGTGCCAGCAGCTTAGTTGTTAGCGGGGGGTTGCCGGGGACCCAGTACTTC. The chain recombines TRBV7-8 with TRBJ2-5; TRBD2 matches at 10 bases. Germline assignment: CDR1 SGHVS and CDR2 FQNEAQ. The CDR3 totals 17 residues. J was trimmed by 7 bases and V by 1 base; bases with no gene match: 12.

The table lists this clonotype with many counts. The CDR3 reads CAIKRTAGGNNEQFF. CDR3 DNA sequence: TGTGCCATCAAGAGGACGGCGGGGGGAAACAATGAGCAGTTCTTC. The chain has TRBV10-3 and TRBJ2-1, with TRBD2 matching 8 bases. CDR3 length equals 15 residues. J gave up 5 bases and V 7 bases, and 10 bases lay outside the gene matches. CDR1 and CDR2 (germline): ENHRY, SYGVKD.

The gene calls are TRBV11-1 and TRBJ2-1, with 9 bases matching TRBD2. The V and J ends lost 5 bases and 10 bases, in that order; junction bases with no gene match: 9. CDR1 and CDR2 from the germline V gene are SGHAT and FQDESV (reference sequence). The CDR3 contains 14 residues. DNA for the CDR3: TGTGCCAGCAGCGGGACTAGCAACACTTGGGAGCAGTTCTTC. As protein: CASSGTSNTWEQFF.

This clonotype was detected ten times or more. The rearrangement joins TRBV20-1 to TRBJ2-7; 9 nucleotides match TRBD2. The germline CDR1 and CDR2 sequences are DFQATT and SNEGSKA (reference sequence). This CDR3 has 13 amino acids. V dropped 6 bases and J dropped 2; count of bases not matched to a gene: 5. The CDR3 loop is CSAERGVTYEQYF. Here the CDR3 DNA reads TGCAGTGCCGAGCGGGGGGTTACCTACGAGCAGTACTTC.

This clonotype was detected a few times. V gene TRBV7-8 combines with J gene TRBJ1-1; D possibly corresponds to TRBD1 (5 bases). Germline V gene data show CDR1 as SGHVS and CDR2 as FQNEAQ. Trimming took off 5 bases at V and 2 bases at J, with 12 bases between the two ends. CDR3 length: 14 amino acids. The CDR3, as DNA: TGTGCCAGCAGCAAAGTGGGGGTAAACACTGAAGCTTTCTTT. Encoded protein: CASSKVGVNTEAFF. The full variable domain, rest sourced from reference TRBV7-8 and TRBJ1-1, is GAGVSQSPRYKVAKRGQDVALRCDPISGHVSLFWYQQALGQGPEFLTYFQNEAQLDKSGLPSDRFFAERPEGSVSTLKIQRTQQEDSAVYLCASSKVGVNTEAFFGQGTRLTVV.

The V and J genes are TRBV7-9 and TRBJ1-1; the D gene is possibly TRBD1 (6 bases). Germline values: CDR1 SEHNR, CDR2 FQNEAQ (reference sequence). The length of the CDR3 is 14 residues. V was trimmed by 6 bases and J by 1 base, leaving 12 bases between them. The CDR3 DNA reads as TGTGCCAGCAGGTCCACAGGGACGAACACTGAAGCTTTCTTT. It yields the protein CASRSTGTNTEAFF. Together with reference TRBV7-9 and TRBJ1-1, the CDR3 gives the full variable domain: DTGVSQNPRHKITKRGQNVTFRCDPISEHNRLYWYRQTLGQGPEFLTYFQNEAQLEKSRLLSDRFSAERPKGSFSTLEIQRTEQGDSAMYLCASRSTGTNTEAFFGQGTRLTVV.

The chain couples TRBV6-2 or TRBV6-3 to TRBJ2-7, with TRBD2 matching 8 bases. The CDR3 spans 13 residues. V was clipped by 7 bases and J by 4 bases; unmatched bases: 6. Germline V gene data show CDR1 as MNHEY and CDR2 as SVGEGT. The CDR3 nucleotides read TGTGCCAGCACTACGGGACTAGTTTACGAGCAGTACTTC. Amino acids: CASTTGLVYEQYF.

Ten or more counts support this clonotype. The CDR3 DNA reads as TGCAGTGCTAGCGGGACAACGATCGGAAATGAAAAACTGTTTTTT. The encoded protein is CSASGTTIGNEKLFF. V and J are TRBV20-1 and TRBJ1-4; TRBD1 is a possible D gene (6 bases). Trimming pared 3 bases from V and 5 bases from J, leaving 16 bases between. The CDR3 is 15 residues long. Germline CDR1 is DFQATT and CDR2 is SNEGSKA (reference sequence).

This clonotype was detected many times. V usage is TRBV12-3 or TRBV12-4 and J usage is TRBJ1-1; unclear D gene. Trimming stripped 6 bases from V and 0 bases from J, with 8 bases between. There are 13 residues in the CDR3. DNA for the CDR3: TGTGCCAGCAGGAATAAGGTGAACACTGAAGCTTTCTTT. Translation gives CASRNKVNTEAFF.

DNA for the CDR3: TGTGCCAGCAGCTTAGCGGGACTCCCAGGGCCCTACAATGAGCAGTTCTTC. This sequence encodes CASSLAGLPGPYNEQFF. The V call is TRBV7-6, the J call TRBJ2-1, with D perhaps matching TRBD2 (6 bases). CDR1 is SGHVS and CDR2 is FNYEAQ in the germline V gene. The CDR3 length is 17 residues. Trimming left V 0 bases short and J 2 bases short, with 14 bases between.

In nucleotides, the CDR3 is TGTGCCATCATCGCCTCACCTGGGAACGGGGGAGATACGCAGTATTTT. Its translation: CAIIASPGNGGDTQYF. V usage is TRBV6-1 and J usage is TRBJ2-3; possibly TRBD2 for D (6 bases). Germline V lookup: CDR1 MNHNS, CDR2 SASEGT. V lost 10 bases and J 5 bases, leaving 25 bases between the germline ends. This CDR3 contains 16 residues.

This clonotype showed up many times. This chain uses TRBV10-3 with TRBJ2-7; no reliable D call. CDR3 length: 13 residues. CDR1 and CDR2 (germline): ENHRY, SYGVKD. The V and J ends lost 0 bases and 0 bases respectively, with 3 bases between them. The CDR3 region has the DNA TGTGCCATCAGTGAGTCCTCCTCCTACGAGCAGTACTTC. Its protein is CAISESSSYEQYF.

This clonotype was observed at least ten times. The rearrangement joins TRBV7-8 to TRBJ2-3; D gene unclear. Trimming took 3 bases from V and 0 from J, leaving 10 bases between them. In germline, CDR1 is SGHVS, CDR2 FQNEAQ. The CDR3 contains 15 residues. CDR3 in amino acids: CASSFDIPSTDTQYF. The CDR3 DNA reads as TGTGCCAGCAGCTTCGACATACCTAGCACAGATACGCAGTATTTT.

The V call is TRBV15, the J call TRBJ2-5; 12 positions agree with TRBD2. Germline CDR1 is LNHNV and CDR2 is YYDKDF (reference sequence). The CDR3 sequence is 15 residues long. Trimming cost V 3 bases and J 5 bases; bases outside gene matches: 4. The CDR3 sequence is CATSSRTSGTETQYF. The DNA of the CDR3 is TGTGCCACCAGCAGCAGGACTAGCGGGACGGAGACCCAGTACTTC.

This clonotype was detected ten times or more. The genes are TRBV30 and TRBJ2-1; D is uncertain. CDR1 and CDR2 from the germline V gene are GTSNPN and SVGIG (reference sequence). This CDR3 comprises 11 residues. V was clipped by 3 bases and J by 6 bases, with 6 bases between them. The DNA of the CDR3 is TGTGCCTGGAGGACGGGCAATGAGCAGTTCTTC. It yields the protein CAWRTGNEQFF.